This TCR beta chain was profiled in a study of cytomegalovirus exposure and HLA in healthy donors. Study results and limitations: The tendency of first-cohort TCR clusters to co-occur in the 90 to 150 validation repertoires emerged from a later analysis. CMV antigen specificity was confirmed in vitro for three CMV-associated chains.

Only in-frame clones appear in the TCRdb table, and some are missing; sequencing was by immunoSEQ multiplex PCR. In the table there are 250,000 or so clones, 85% to 90% of which are singletons. Unmatched junction bases numbered 7, after V lost 0 bases and J lost 8 bases. The CDR3 covers 17 residues. This clone was seen a few times. The antigen remains unidentified. The clonotype was recovered from a young woman in good health and CMV-seronegative. V is TRBV6-7 and J is TRBJ1-6, with 10 bases identical to TRBD1. TRBV6-7 is placed among ORFs of uncertain function. Sequenced sample: PBMCs. CDR3 amino acids: CASSYSVVGQGDSPLHF. In nucleotides, the CDR3 is TGTGCCAGCAGTTACTCGGTTGTAGGACAGGGGGATTCACCCCTCCACTTT.